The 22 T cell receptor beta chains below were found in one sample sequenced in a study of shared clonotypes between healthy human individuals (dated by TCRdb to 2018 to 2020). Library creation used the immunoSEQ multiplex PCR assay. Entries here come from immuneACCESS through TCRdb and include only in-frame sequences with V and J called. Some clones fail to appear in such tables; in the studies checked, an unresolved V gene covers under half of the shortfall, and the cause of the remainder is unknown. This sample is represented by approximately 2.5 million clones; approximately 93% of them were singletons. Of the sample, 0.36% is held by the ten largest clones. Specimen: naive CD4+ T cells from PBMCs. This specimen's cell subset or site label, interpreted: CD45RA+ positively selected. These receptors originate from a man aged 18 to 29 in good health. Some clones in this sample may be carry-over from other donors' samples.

The CDR3 nucleotides read TGTGCCAGCACCACGTACAGGGCCGGGGCCAACGTCCTGACTTTC. This translates into CASTTYRAGANVLTF. V is TRBV28 and J is TRBJ2-6; D may be TRBD1 (6 bases). The CDR3 runs 15 residues. Deletions cut 7 bases from V and 4 bases from J, with 14 bases between. Germline V CDR1 and CDR2: MDHEN, SYDVKM.

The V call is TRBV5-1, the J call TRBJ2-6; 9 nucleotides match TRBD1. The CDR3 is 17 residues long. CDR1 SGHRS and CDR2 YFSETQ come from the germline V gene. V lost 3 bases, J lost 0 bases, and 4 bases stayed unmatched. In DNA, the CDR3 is TGCGCCAGCAGCTCACCGGGACAGGGCTCTGGGGCCAACGTCCTGACTTTC. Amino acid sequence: CASSSPGQGSGANVLTF.

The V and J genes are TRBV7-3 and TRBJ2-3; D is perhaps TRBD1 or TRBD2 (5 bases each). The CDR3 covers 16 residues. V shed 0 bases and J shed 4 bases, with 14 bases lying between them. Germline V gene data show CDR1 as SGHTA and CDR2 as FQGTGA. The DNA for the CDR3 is TGTGCCAGCAGCTTAACGGGAGTAGTGGGGGCAGATACGCAGTATTTT. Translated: CASSLTGVVGADTQYF.

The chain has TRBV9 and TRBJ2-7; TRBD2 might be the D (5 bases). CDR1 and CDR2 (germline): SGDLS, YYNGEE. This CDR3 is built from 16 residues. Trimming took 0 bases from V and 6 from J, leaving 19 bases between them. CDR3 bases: TGTGCCAGCAGCGTAGCCCCGGGAATCCTCGTATCCGAGCAGTACTTC. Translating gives CASSVAPGILVSEQYF.

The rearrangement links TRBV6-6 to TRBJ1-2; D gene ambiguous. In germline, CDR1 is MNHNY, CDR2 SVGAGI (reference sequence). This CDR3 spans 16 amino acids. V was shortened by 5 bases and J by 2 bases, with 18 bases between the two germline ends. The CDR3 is CASSGINAAGNYGYTF. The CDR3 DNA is TGTGCCAGCAGTGGGATTAACGCGGCTGGAAACTATGGCTACACCTTC.

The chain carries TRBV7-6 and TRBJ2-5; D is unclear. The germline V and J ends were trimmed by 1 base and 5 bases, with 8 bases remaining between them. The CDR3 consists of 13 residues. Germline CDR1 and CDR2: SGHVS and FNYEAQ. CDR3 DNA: TGTGCCAGCAGCTTAGTTCCGCGGGAGACCCAGTACTTC. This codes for CASSLVPRETQYF.

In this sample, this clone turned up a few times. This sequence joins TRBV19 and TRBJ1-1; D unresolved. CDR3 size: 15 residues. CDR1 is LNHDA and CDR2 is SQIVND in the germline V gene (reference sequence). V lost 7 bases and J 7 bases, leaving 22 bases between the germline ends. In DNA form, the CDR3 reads TGTGCCAGTACCTCATTTAATATGGGGTCGGTTGAAGCTTTCTTT. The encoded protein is CASTSFNMGSVEAFF.

The CDR3 sequence is CAWSELASGQGGYEQYF. For the CDR3, the DNA is TGTGCCTGGAGTGAGTTAGCCTCGGGACAGGGGGGTTACGAGCAGTACTTC. V usage is TRBV30 and J usage is TRBJ2-7, with 11 bases matching TRBD1. The CDR3 length is 17 residues. CDR1 and CDR2 from the germline V gene are GTSNPN and SVGIG (reference sequence). Losses at the gene ends were 1 base for V and 4 bases for J; bases not matched to a gene: 12.

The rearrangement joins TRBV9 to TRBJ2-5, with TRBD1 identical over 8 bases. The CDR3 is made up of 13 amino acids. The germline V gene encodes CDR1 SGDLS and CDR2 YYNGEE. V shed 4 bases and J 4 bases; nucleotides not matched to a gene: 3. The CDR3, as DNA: TGTGCCAGCAGCAACACAGGGGGAGAGACCCAGTACTTC. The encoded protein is CASSNTGGETQYF. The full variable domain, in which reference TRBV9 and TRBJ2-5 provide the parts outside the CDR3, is DSGVTQTPKHLITATGQRVTLRCSPRSGDLSVYWYQQSLDQGLQFLIQYYNGEERAKGNILERFSAQQFPDLHSELNLSSLELGDSALYFCASSNTGGETQYFGPGTRLLVL.

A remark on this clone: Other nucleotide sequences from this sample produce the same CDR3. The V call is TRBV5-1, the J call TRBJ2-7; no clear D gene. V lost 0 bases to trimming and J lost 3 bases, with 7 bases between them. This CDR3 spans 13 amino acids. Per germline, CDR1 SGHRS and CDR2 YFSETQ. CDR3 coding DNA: TGCGCCAGCAGCTTGGCAACAGACTACGAGCAGTACTTC. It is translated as CASSLATDYEQYF.

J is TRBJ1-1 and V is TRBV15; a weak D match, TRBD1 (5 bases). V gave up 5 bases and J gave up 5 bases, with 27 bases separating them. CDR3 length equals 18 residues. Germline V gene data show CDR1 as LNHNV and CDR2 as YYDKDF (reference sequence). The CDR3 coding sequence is TGTGCCACCAGCGGTCCTCGGGACCATTTGGGGGGTGTGACTGAAGCTTTCTTT. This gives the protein CATSGPRDHLGGVTEAFF.

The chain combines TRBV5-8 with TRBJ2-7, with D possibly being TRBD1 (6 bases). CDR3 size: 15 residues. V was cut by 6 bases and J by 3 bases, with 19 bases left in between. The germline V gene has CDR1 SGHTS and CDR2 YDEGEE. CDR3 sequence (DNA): TGTGCCAGCACCTTCCAAAGTGGGACATACTACGAGCAGTACTTC. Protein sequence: CASTFQSGTYYEQYF.

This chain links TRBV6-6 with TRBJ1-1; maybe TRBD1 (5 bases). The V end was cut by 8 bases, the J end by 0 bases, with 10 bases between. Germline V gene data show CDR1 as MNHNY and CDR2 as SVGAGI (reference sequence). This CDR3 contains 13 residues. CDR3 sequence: CASRKQVNTEAFF. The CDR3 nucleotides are TGTGCCAGCCGCAAACAGGTGAACACTGAAGCTTTCTTT.

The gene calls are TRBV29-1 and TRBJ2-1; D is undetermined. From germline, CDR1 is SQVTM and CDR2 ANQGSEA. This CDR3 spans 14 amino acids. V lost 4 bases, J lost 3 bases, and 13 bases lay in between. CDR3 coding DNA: TGCAGCGTTGTAGGCAGCCAAGTCTACAATGAGCAGTTCTTC. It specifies CSVVGSQVYNEQFF.

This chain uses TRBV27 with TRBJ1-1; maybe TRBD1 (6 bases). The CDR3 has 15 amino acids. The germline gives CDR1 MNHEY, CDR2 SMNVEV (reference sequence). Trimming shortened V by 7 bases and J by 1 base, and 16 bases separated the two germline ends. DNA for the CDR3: TGTGCCAGCAAATCATGGGGGGGCGCGAACACTGAAGCTTTCTTT. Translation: CASKSWGGANTEAFF.

The CDR3 region is CASRASKTSYEQYF. CDR3 nucleotides: TGTGCCAGCAGGGCCTCAAAGACTAGCTACGAGCAGTACTTC. The rearrangement joins TRBV28 to TRBJ2-7; a possible D gene is TRBD2 (6 bases). V lost 6 bases and J 3 bases, leaving 15 bases between the germline ends. Per the germline V gene, CDR1 is MDHEN and CDR2 is SYDVKM. The CDR3 loop spans 14 amino acids.

CDR3 region: CASSYLTGATGNTIYF. The CDR3 DNA follows: TGTGCCAGCAGTTACCTTACAGGGGCTACTGGAAACACCATATATTTT. The chain employs TRBV6-5 and TRBJ1-3; TRBD1 agrees at 7 bases. The germline gives CDR1 MNHEY, CDR2 SVGAGI. Trimming at V came to 2 bases and at J to 2 bases, leaving 6 bases not matched to a gene. CDR3 size: 16 residues.

CDR3 amino acids: CASSFREGPQNIQYF. CDR3 nucleotides: TGTGCCAGCAGTTTTCGGGAGGGCCCCCAAAACATTCAGTACTTC. V gene TRBV27 combines with J gene TRBJ2-4; 8 bases agree with TRBD2. In germline, CDR1 is MNHEY, CDR2 SMNVEV (reference sequence). The ends lost 3 bases at V and 5 bases at J; junction bases unmatched: 6. This CDR3 spans 15 amino acids.

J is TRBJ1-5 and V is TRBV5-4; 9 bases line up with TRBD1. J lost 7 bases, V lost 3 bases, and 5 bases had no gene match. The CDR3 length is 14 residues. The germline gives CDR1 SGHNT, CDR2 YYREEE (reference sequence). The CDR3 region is CASSSDRGEQPQHF. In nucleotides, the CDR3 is TGTGCCAGCAGCTCGGACAGGGGAGAGCAGCCCCAGCATTTT.

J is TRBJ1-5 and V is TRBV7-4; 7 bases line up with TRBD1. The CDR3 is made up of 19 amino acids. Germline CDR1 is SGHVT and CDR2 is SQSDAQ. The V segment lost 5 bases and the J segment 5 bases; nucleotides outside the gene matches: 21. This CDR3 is CASSGRQGFSRYGYQPQHF. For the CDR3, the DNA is TGTGCCAGCAGCGGACGACAGGGTTTCAGCCGCTACGGATATCAGCCCCAGCATTTT.

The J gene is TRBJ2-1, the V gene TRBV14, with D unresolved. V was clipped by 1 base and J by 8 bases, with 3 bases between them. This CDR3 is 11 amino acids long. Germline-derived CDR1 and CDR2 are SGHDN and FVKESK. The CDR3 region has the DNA TGTGCCAGCAGCCAAGTGTATGAGCAGTTCTTC. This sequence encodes CASSQVYEQFF.

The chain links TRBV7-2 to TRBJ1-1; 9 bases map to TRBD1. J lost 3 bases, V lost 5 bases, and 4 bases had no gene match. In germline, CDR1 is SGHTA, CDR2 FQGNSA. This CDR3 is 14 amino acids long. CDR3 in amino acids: CASSPRTGDTEAFF. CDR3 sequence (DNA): TGTGCCAGCAGCCCCCGGACAGGGGACACTGAAGCTTTCTTT.